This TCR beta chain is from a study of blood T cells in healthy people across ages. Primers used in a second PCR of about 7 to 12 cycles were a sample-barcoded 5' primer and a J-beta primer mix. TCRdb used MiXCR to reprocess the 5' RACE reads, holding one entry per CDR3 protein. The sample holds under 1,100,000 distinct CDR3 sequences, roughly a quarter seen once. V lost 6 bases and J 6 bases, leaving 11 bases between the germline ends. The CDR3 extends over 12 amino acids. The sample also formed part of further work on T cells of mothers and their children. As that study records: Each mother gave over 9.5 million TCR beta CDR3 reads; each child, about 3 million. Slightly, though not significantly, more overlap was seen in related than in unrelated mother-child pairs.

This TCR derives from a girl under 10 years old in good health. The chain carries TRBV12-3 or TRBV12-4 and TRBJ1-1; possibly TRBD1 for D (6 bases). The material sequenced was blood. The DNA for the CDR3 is TGTGCCAGCAGAAGCAAGGGGGCTGAAGCTTTCTTT. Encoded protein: CASRSKGAEAFF.